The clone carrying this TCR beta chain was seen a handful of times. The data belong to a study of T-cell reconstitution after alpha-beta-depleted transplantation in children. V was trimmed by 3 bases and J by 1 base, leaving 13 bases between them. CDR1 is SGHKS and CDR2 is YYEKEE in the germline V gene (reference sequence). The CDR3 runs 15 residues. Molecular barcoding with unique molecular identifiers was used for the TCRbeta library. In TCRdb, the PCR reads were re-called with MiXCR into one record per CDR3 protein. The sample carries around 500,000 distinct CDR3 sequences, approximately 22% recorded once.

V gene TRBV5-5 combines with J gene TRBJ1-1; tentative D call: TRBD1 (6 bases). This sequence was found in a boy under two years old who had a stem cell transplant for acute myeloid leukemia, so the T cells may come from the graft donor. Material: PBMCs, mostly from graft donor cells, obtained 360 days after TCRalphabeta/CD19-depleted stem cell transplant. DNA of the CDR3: TGTGCCAGCAGCTCAGCGGCGGGGGCGAACACTGAAGCTTTCTTT. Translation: CASSSAAGANTEAFF.